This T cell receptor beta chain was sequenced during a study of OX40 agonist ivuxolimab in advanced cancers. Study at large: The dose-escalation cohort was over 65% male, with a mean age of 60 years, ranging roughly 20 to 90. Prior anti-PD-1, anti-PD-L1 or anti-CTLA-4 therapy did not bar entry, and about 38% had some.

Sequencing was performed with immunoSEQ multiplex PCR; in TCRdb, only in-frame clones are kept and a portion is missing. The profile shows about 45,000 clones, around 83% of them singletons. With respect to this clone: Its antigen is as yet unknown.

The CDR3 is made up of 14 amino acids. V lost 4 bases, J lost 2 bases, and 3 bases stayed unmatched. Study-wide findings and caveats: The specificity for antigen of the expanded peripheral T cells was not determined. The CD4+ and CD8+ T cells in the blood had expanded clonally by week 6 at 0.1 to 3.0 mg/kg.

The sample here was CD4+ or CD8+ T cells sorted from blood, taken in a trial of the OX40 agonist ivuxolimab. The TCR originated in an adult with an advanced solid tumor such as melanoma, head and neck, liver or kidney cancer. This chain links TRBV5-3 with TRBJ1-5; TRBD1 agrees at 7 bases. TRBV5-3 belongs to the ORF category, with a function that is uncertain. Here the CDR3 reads CARSVDRGNQPQHF. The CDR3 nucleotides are TGTGCCAGAAGCGTCGACAGGGGCAATCAGCCCCAGCATTTT.